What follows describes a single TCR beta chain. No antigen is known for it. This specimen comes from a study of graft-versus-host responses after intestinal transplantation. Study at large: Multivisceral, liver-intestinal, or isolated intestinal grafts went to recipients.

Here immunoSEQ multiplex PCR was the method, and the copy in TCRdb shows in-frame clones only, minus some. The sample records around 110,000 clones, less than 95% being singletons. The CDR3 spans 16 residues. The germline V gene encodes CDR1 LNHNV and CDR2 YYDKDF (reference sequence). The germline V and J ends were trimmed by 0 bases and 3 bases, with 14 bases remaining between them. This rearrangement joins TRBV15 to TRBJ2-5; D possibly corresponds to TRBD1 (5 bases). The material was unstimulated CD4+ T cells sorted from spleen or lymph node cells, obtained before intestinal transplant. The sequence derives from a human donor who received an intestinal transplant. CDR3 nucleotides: TGTGCCACCAGCAGAGATCTAGTGACAGCGAAAGAGACCCAGTACTTC. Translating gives CATSRDLVTAKETQYF.